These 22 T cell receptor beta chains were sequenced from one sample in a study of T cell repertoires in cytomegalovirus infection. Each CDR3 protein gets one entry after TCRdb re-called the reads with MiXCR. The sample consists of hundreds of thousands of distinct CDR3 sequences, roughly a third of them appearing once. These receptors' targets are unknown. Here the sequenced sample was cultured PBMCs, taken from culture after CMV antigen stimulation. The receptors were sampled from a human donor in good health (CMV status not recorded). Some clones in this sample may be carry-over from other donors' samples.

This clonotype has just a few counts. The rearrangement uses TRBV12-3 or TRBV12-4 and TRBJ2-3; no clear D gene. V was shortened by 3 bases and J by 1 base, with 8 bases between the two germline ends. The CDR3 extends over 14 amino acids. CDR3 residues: CASSFNDGTDTQYF. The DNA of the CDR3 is TGTGCCAGCAGTTTTAACGATGGCACAGATACGCAGTATTTT.

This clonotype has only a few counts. CDR3 sequence reads: CASSLGASGRAFGDTQYF. The CDR3 DNA reads TGTGCCAGCAGCTTAGGTGCTAGCGGGAGGGCCTTCGGAGATACGCAGTATTTT. This sequence joins TRBV11-2 and TRBJ2-3, with 12 nucleotides matching TRBD2. Per the germline V gene, CDR1 is SGHAT and CDR2 is FQNNGV. V lost 1 base to trimming and J lost 5 bases; unmatched junction nucleotides: 10. The CDR3 length is 18 residues.

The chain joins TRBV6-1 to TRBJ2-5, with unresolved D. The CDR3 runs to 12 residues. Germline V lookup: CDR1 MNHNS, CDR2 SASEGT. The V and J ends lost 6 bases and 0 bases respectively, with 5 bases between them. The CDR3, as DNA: TGTGCCAGCAGGTTGAACCAAGAGACCCAGTACTTC. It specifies CASRLNQETQYF.

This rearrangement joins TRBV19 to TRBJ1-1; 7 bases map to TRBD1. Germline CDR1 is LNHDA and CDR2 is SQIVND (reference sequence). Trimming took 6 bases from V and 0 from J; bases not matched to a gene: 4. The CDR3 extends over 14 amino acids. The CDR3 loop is CASRTGHMNTEAFF. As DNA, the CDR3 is TGTGCCAGTAGGACAGGGCACATGAACACTGAAGCTTTCTTT.

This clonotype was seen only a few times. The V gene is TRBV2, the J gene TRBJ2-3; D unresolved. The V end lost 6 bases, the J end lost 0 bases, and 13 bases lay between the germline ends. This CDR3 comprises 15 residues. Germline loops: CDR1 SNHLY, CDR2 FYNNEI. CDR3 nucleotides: TGTGCCAGCAGGCTGTCGAGTACTAGCACAGATACGCAGTATTTT. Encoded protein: CASRLSSTSTDTQYF.

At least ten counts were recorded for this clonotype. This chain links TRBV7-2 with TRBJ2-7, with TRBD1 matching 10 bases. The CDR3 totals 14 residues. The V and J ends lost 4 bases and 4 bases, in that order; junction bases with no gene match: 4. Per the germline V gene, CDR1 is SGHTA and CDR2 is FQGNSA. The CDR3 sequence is CASSSTGGPYEQYF. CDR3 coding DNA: TGTGCCAGCAGCTCGACAGGGGGCCCGTACGAGCAGTACTTC.

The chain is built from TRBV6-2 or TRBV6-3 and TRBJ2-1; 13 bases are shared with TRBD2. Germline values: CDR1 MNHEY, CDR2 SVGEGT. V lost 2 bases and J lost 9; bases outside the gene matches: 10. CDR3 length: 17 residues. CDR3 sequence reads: CASSYPQLAGGPVEQFF. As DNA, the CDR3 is TGTGCCAGCAGTTACCCTCAACTAGCGGGAGGGCCGGTTGAGCAGTTCTTC.

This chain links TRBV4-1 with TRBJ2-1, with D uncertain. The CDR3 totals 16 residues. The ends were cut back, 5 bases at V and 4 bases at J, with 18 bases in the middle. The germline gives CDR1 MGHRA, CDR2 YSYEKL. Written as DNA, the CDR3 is TGCGCCAGCAGCGAACCCCCGGGCGTGGCTTACAATGAGCAGTTCTTC. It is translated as CASSEPPGVAYNEQFF.

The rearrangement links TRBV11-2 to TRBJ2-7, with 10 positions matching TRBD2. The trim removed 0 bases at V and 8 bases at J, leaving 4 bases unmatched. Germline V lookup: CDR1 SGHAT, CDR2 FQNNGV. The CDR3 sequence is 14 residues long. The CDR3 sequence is CASSLDIAGGQQYV. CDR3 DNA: TGTGCCAGCAGCTTAGATATAGCGGGAGGACAGCAGTACGTC.

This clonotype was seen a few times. DNA of the CDR3: TGTGCCAGCAGTGGGCTGACGGGAAGCACAGATACGCAGTATTTT. Its protein product is CASSGLTGSTDTQYF. The chain employs TRBV6-6 and TRBJ2-3; maybe TRBD2 (5 bases). Germline V gene sequence: CDR1 MNHNY, CDR2 SVGAGI (reference sequence). V was shortened by 5 bases and J by 0 bases, with 12 bases between the two germline ends. This CDR3 has 15 amino acids.

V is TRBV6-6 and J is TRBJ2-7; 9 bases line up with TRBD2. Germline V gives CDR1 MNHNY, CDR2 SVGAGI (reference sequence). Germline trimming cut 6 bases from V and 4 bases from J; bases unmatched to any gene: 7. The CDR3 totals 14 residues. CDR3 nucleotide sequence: TGTGCCAGCAGGTCTCGTAGCGGGAGTTACGAGCAGTACGTC. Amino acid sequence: CASRSRSGSYEQYV.

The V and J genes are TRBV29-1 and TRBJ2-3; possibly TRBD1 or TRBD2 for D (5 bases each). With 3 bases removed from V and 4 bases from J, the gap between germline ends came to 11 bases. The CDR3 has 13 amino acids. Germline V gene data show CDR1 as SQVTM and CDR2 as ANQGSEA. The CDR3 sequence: CSVEWDPADTQYF. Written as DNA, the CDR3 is TGCAGCGTTGAGTGGGACCCAGCAGATACGCAGTATTTT.

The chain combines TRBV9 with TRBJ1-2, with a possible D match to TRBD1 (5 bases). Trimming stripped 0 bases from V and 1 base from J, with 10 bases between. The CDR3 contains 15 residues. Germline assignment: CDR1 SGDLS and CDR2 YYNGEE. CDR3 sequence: CASSVDGTVNYGYTF. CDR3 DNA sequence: TGTGCCAGCAGCGTAGACGGGACGGTTAACTATGGCTACACCTTC.

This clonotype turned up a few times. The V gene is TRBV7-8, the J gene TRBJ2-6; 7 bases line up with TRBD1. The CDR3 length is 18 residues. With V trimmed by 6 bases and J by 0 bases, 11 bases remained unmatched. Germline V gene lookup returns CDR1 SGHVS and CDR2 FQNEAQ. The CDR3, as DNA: TGTGCCAGCAGTCCACCCGGGACAGTAAGCTCTGGGGCCAACGTCCTGACTTTC. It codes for CASSPPGTVSSGANVLTF. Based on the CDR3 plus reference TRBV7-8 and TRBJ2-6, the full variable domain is GAGVSQSPRYKVAKRGQDVALRCDPISGHVSLFWYQQALGQGPEFLTYFQNEAQLDKSGLPSDRFFAERPEGSVSTLKIQRTQQEDSAVYLCASSPPGTVSSGANVLTFGAGSRLTVL.

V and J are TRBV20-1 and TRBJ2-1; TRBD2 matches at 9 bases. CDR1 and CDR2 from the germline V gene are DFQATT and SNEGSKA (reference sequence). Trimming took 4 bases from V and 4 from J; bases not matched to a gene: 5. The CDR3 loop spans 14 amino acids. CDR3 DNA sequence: TGCAGTGCTACAATAGCGGGAGCTTACAATGAGCAGTTCTTC. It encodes CSATIAGAYNEQFF.

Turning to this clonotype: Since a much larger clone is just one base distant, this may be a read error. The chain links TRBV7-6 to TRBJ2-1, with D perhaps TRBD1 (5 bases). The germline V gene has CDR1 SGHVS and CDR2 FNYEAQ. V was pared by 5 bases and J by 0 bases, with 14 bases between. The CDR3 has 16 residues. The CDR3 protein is CASSGAGLSSYNEQFF. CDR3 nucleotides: TGTGCCAGCAGCGGGGCCGGGTTGAGCTCCTACAATGAGCAGTTCTTC.

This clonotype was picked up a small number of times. The CDR3 loop reads CASRSGQGVNQPQHF. The CDR3 nucleotides read TGTGCCAGCAGGTCGGGACAGGGGGTCAATCAGCCCCAGCATTTT. The chain links TRBV6-5 to TRBJ1-5; 11 nucleotides line up with TRBD1. The CDR3 covers 15 residues. Germline CDR1 and CDR2: MNHEY and SVGAGI. V lost 6 bases, J lost 3 bases, and 4 bases stayed unmatched.

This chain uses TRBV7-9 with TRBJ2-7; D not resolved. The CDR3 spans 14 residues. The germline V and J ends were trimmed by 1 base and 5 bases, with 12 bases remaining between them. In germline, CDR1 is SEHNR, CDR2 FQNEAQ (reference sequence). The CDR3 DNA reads TGTGCCAGCAGCTTAGATGCATCGATGGACGAGCAGTACTTC. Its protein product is CASSLDASMDEQYF.

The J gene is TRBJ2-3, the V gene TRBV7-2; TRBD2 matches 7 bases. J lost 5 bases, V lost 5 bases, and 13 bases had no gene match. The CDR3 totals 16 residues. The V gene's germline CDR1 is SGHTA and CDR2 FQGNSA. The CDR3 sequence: CASSPFSAGVGDTQYF. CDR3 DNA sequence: TGTGCCAGCAGCCCCTTTTCGGCGGGAGTAGGAGATACGCAGTATTTT. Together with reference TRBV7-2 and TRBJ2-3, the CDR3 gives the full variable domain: GAGVSQSPSNKVTEKGKDVELRCDPISGHTALYWYRQSLGQGLEFLIYFQGNSAPDKSGLPSDRFSAERTGGSVSTLTIQRTQQEDSAVYLCASSPFSAGVGDTQYFGPGTRLTVL.

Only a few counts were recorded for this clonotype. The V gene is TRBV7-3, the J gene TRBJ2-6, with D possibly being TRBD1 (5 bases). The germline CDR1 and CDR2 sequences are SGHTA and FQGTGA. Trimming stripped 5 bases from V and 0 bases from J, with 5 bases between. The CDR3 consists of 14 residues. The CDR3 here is CASSGHSGANVLTF. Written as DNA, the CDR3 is TGTGCCAGCAGCGGACACTCTGGGGCCAACGTCCTGACTTTC.

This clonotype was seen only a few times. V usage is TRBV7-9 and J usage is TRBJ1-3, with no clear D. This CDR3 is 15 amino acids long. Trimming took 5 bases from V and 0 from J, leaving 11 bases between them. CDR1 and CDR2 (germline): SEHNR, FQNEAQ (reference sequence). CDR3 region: CASSPDGISGNTIYF. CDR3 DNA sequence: TGTGCCAGCAGCCCGGACGGTATCTCTGGAAACACCATATATTTT.

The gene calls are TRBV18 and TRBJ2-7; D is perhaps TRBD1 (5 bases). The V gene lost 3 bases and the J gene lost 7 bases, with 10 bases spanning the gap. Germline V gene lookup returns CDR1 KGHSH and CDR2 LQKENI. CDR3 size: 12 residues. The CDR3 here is CASSPDRAEQYF. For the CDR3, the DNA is TGTGCCAGCTCACCCGACAGAGCAGAGCAGTACTTC.